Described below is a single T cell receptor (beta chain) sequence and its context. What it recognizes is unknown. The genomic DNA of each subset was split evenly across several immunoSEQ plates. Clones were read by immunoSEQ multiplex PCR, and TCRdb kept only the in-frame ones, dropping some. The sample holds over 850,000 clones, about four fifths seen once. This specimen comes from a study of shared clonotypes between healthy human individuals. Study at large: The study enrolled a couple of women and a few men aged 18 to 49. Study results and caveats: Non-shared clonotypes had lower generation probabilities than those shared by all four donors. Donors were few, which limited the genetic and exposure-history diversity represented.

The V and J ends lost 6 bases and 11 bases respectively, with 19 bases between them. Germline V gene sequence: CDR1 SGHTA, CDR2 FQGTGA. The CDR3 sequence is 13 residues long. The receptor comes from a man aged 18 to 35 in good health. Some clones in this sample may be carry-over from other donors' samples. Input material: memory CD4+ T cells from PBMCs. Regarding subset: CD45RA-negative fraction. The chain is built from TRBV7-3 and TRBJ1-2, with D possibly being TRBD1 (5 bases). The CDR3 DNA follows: TGTGCCAGCAGTTACCCGGGACGGCGAGCGTACACCTTC. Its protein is CASSYPGRRAYTF.